This TCR beta chain is from a study of PD-1 blockade in mismatch repair-deficient tumors. Documented time point: approximately 11-day in vitro stimulation with candidate neoantigen peptide 7. V was pared by 8 bases and J by 2 bases, with 17 bases between. Germline V gene sequence: CDR1 SNHLY, CDR2 FYNNEI. The CDR3 spans 15 residues. With respect to this clone: Its antigen is as yet unknown.

The assay was immunoSEQ multiplex PCR, and TCRdb's table has in-frame clones only and misses some. The table shows nearly 9,000 clones, with around 90% occurring only once. The sequencing here drew on cells cultured in vitro, taken from a patient treated with pembrolizumab. The chain couples TRBV2 to TRBJ2-3, with a tentative D call TRBD2 (6 bases). This receptor was taken from an adult with mismatch repair-deficient cancer. The CDR3 DNA reads as TGTGCCAGCGGGAGGACGGAGATATCCACAGATACGCAGTATTTT. Its protein is CASGRTEISTDTQYF.